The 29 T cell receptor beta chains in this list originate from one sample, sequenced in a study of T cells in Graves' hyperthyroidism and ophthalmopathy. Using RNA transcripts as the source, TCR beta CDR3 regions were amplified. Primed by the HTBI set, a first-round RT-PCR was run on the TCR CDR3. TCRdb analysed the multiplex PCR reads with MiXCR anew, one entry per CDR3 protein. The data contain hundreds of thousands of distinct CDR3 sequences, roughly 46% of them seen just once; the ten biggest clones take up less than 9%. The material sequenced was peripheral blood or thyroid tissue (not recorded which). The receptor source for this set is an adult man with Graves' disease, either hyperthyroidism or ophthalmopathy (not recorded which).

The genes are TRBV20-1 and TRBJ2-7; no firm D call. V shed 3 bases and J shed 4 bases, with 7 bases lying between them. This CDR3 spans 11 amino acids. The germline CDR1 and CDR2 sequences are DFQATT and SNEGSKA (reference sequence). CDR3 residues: CSASFGYEQYF. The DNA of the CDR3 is TGCAGTGCTAGTTTTGGGTACGAGCAGTACTTC.

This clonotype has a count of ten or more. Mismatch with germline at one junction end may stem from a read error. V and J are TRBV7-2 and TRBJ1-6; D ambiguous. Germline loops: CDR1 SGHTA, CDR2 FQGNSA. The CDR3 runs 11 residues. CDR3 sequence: CASTLNSPLHF. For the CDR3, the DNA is TGTGCCAGCACCTTAAATTCACCCCTCCACTTT.

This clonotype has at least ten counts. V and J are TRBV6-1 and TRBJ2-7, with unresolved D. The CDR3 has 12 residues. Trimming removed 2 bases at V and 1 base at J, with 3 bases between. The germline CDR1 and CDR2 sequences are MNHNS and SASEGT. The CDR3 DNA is TGTGCCAGCAGTGAACAGTCCTACGAGCAGTACTTC. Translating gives CASSEQSYEQYF.

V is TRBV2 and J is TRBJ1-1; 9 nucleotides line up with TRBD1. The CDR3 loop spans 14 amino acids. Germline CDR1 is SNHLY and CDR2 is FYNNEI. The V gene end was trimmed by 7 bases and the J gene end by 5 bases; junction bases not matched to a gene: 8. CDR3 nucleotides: TGTGCCAGCATCCGTACAGGGGGCGAAACTGAAGCTTTCTTT. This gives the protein CASIRTGGETEAFF.

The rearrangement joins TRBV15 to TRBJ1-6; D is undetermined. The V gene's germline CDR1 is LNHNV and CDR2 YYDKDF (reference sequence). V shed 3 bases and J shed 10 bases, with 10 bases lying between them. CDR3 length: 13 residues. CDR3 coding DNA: TGTGCCACCAGCAGTGAAGCGCGGTCACCCCTCCACTTT. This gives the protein CATSSEARSPLHF.

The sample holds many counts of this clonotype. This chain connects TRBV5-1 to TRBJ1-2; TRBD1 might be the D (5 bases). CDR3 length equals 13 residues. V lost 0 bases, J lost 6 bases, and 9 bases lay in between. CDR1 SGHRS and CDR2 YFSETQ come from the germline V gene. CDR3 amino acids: CASSLGTSHGYTF. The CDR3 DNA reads TGCGCCAGCAGCTTGGGGACATCTCATGGCTACACCTTC.

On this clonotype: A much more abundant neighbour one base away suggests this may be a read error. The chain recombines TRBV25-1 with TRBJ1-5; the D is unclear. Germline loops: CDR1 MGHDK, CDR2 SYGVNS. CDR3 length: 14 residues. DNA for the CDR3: TGCGGTGCTATGACGGGGTCTAGCAATCAGCCCCAGCATTTT. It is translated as CGAMTGSSNQPQHF.

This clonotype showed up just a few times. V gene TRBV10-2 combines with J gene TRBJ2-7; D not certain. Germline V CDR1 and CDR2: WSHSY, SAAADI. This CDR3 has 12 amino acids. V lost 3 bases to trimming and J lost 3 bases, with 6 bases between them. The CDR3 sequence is CASSDENYEQYF. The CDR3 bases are TGCGCCAGCAGTGACGAAAACTACGAGCAGTACTTC.

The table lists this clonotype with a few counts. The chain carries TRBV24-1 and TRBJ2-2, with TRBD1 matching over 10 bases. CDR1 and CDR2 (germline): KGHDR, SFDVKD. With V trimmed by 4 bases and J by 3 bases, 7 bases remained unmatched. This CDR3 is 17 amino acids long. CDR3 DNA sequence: TGTGCCACCAGTGACGAGACAGGGGGCGCGGACACCGGGGAGCTGTTTTTT. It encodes CATSDETGGADTGELFF.

In nucleotides, the CDR3 is TGTGCCAGCAGTTTACAGGGGAACTTGGAGCTGTTTTTT. Its translation is CASSLQGNLELFF. This chain connects TRBV12-3 or TRBV12-4 to TRBJ2-2, with TRBD1 as a possible D gene (6 bases). The CDR3 sequence is 13 residues long. V was pared by 2 bases and J by 10 bases, with 11 bases between.

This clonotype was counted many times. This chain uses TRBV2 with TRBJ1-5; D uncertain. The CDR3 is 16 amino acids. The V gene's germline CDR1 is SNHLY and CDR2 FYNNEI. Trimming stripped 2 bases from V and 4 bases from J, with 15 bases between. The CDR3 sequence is CASSENWDGVNQPQHF. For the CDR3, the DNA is TGTGCCAGCAGTGAAAACTGGGATGGGGTTAATCAGCCCCAGCATTTT.

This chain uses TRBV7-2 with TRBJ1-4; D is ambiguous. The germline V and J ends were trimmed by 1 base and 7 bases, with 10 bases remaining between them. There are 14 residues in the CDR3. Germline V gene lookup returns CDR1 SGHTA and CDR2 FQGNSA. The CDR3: CASSLGVRAEKLFF. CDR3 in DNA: TGTGCCAGCAGCTTAGGGGTCCGAGCTGAAAAACTGTTTTTT.

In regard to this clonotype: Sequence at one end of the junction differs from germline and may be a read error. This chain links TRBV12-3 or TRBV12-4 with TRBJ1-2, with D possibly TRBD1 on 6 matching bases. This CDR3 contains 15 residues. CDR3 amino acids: CAISDSPTGIQGYTF. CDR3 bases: TGTGCCATCAGTGATAGCCCCACAGGGATCCAAGGCTACACCTTC.

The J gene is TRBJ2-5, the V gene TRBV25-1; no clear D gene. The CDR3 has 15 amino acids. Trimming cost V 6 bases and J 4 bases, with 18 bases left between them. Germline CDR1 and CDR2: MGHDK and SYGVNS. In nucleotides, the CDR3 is TGTGCCAGCAGCGCATCGTCAGGAGTTTCAGAGACCCAGTACTTC. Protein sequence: CASSASSGVSETQYF. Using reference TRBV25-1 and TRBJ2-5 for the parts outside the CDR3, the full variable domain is EADIYQTPRYLVIGTGKKITLECSQTMGHDKMYWYQQDPGMELHLIHYSYGVNSTEKGDLSSESTVSRIRTEHFPLTLESARPSHTSQYLCASSASSGVSETQYFGPGTRLLVL.

For the CDR3, the DNA is TGTGCCACCAGTGGGGGCCGAGCGGGGGAGACCCAGTACTTC. It translates to CATSGGRAGETQYF. The chain couples TRBV24-1 to TRBJ2-5, with 7 bases lining up with TRBD2. The CDR3 is 14 residues long. V dropped 5 bases and J dropped 5; count of bases not matched to a gene: 7. Germline V gene lookup returns CDR1 KGHDR and CDR2 SFDVKD.

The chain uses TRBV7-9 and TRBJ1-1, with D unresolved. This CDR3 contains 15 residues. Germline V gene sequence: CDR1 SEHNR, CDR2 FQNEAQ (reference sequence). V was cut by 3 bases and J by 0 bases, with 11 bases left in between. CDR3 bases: TGTGCCAGCAGCTTTGGTTCGCTAATGAACACTGAAGCTTTCTTT. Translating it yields CASSFGSLMNTEAFF. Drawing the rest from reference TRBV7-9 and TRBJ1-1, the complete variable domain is DTGVSQNPRHKITKRGQNVTFRCDPISEHNRLYWYRQTLGQGPEFLTYFQNEAQLEKSRLLSDRFSAERPKGSFSTLEIQRTEQGDSAMYLCASSFGSLMNTEAFFGQGTRLTVV.

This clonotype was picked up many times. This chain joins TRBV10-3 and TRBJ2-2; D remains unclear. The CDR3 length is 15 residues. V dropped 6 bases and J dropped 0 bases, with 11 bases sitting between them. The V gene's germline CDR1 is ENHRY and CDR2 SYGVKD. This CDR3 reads CAIRRTAANTGELFF. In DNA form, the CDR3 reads TGTGCCATCAGGAGGACGGCCGCGAACACCGGGGAGCTGTTTTTT.

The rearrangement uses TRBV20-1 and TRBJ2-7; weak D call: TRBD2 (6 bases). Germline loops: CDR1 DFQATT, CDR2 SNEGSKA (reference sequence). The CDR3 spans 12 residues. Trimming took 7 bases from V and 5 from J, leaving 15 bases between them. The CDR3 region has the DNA TGCAGTGTGTCAGGGCGGGAAGACGAGCAGTACTTC. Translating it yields CSVSGREDEQYF.

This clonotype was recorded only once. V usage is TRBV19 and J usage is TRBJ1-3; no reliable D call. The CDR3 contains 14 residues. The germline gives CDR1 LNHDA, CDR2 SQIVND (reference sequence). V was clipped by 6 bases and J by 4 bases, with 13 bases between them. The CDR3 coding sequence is TGTGCCAGTAGCGATCAGGATACGGGAAACACCATATATTTT. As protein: CASSDQDTGNTIYF.

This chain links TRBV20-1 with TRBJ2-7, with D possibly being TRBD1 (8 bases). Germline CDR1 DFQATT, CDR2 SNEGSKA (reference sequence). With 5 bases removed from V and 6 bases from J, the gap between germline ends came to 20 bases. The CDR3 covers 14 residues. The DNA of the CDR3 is TGCAGTGCTGACGAACAGGGGGGGGTAGGCGAGCAGTACTTC. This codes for CSADEQGGVGEQYF.

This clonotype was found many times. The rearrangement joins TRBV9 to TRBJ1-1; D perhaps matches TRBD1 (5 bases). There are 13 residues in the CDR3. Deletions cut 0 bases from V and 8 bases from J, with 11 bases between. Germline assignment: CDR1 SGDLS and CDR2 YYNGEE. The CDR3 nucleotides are TGTGCCAGCAGCGTAGAGACGGGGCGCGAAGCTTTCTTT. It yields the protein CASSVETGREAFF.

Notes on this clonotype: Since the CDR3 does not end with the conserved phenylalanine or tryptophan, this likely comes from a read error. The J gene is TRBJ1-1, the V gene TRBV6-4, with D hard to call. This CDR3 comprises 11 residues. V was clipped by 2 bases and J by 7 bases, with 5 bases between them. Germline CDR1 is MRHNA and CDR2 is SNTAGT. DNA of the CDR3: TGTGCCAGCAGTGACGACGTTGAAGCTTTCCTT. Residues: CASSDDVEAFL.

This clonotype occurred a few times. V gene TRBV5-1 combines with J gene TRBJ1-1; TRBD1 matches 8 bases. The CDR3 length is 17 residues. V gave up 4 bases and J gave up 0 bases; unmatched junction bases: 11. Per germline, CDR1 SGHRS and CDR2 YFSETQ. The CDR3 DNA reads TGCGCCAGCAGCCTCCGGACAGGGACGGTCATGAACACTGAAGCTTTCTTT. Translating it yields CASSLRTGTVMNTEAFF.

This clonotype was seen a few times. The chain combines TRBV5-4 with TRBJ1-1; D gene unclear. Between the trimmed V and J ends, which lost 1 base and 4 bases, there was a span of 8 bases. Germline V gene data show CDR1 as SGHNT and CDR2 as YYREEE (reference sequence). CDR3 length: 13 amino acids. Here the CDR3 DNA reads TGTGCCAGCAGCTTGTTTGGGTCCACTGAAGCTTTCTTT. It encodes CASSLFGSTEAFF.

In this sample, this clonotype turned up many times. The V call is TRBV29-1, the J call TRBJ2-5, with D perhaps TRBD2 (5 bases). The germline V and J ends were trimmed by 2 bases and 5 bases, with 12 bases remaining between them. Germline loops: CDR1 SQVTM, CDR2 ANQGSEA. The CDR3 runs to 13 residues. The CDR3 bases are TGCAGCGTTGAAATATGGCTAGCTGAGACCCAGTACTTC. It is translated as CSVEIWLAETQYF.

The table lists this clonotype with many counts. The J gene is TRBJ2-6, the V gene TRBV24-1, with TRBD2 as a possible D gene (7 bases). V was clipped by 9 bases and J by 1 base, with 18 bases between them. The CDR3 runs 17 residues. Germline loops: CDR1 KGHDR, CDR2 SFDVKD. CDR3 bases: TGTGCCACCCAAGGTCGTCGGGGGGCATCTGGGGCCAACGTCCTGACTTTC. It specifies CATQGRRGASGANVLTF.

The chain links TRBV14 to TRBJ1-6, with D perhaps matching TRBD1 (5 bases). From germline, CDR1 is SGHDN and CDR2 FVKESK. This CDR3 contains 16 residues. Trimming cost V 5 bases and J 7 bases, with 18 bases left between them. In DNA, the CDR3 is TGTGCCAGCAGCTCCATGGCGAGAGGGGTAAATTCACCCCTCCACTTT. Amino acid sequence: CASSSMARGVNSPLHF.

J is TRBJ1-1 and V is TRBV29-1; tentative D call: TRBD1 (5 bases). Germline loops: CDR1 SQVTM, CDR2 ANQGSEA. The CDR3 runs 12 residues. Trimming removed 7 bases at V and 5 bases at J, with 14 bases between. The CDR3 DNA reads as TGCAGCGGGACAAGTGGAGGTACTGAAGCTTTCTTT. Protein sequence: CSGTSGGTEAFF.

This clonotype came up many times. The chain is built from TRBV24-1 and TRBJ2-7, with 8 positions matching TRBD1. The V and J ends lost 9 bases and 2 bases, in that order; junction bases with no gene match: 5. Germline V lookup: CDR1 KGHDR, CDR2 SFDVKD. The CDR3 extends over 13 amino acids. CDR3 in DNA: TGTGCCACCTCGACAGGGGCCACCTACGAGCAGTACTTC. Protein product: CATSTGATYEQYF.